This T cell receptor (beta chain) was captured by sequencing in a study of radiotherapy plus CTLA-4 blockade in lung cancer. Study summary: In approximately 17% of patients, objective responses were seen; roughly 28% had disease control.

Focal radiation plus CTLA-4 blockade with ipilimumab was administered to patients who had chemo-refractory metastatic non-small-cell lung cancer. Libraries were prepared by immunoSEQ multiplex PCR; TCRdb keeps only in-frame clonotypes and omits some of them. The sample consists of over 85,000 clones, just over 85% of them appearing once. This clone was found once. Its matching antigen is unknown. Germline CDR1 and CDR2: SGDLS and YYNGEE. Trimming removed 1 base from V and 6 bases from J, with 16 bases in between. CDR3 length equals 16 residues. Findings and caveats of the study: Radiotherapy plus ipilimumab was followed by expansion in blood of tumor-derived TCR clones. Reports identified early blood T cell clone dynamics, with interferon-beta, as the best response predictor.

The V call is TRBV9, the J call TRBJ2-2; a possible D gene is TRBD2 (6 bases). This clonotype was sampled from a human donor with non-small cell lung cancer that progressed on radiotherapy plus ipilimumab. The material sequenced was peripheral blood, taken from a patient treated with radiotherapy plus ipilimumab. In nucleotides, the CDR3 is TGTGCCAGCAGCGTACCCACGGGAGTGTTCGCCGGGGAGCTGTTTTTT. This encodes CASSVPTGVFAGELFF.